Listed below are T cell receptor beta chains from one sample, sequenced in a study of T cells in Graves' hyperthyroidism and ophthalmopathy. Each CDR3 protein is one row after TCRdb ran MiXCR on the multiplex PCR reads. Of about 130,000 distinct CDR3 sequences in the sample, roughly a fifth were seen once. The source material was blood. These receptors were obtained from a woman aged 50 to 65 with Graves' hyperthyroidism that later progressed to Graves' ophthalmopathy. Each CDR3 is given with its conserved first and last residue. The order of the fields is clone size, J gene, D gene, V gene, CDR3 DNA, CDR3 protein. D genes are given only for firm matches. Clone size is not always given. Where it is, it says once, few, many or a class for expanded clones.

few	TRBJ2-1	TRBD2	TRBV12-3/TRBV12-4	TGTGCCAGCAGCCGAATCAGCGGGAGGGCGAATGAGCAGTTCTTC	CASSRISGRANEQFF
.	TRBJ2-1	.	TRBV5-1	TGCGCCAGCAGCGAACAGGGTACCCCCTACAATGAGCAGTTCTTC	CASSEQGTPYNEQFF
many	TRBJ2-5	TRBD2	TRBV3-1	TGTGCCAGCAGCCAAGAAGGCGCGGGAGGAGGGACCCAGTACTTC	CASSQEGAGGGTQYF
.	TRBJ2-1	TRBD2	TRBV4-1	TGCGCCAGCAGCCAAGGGGGAGCTAGCGGGAGGAATGAGCAGTTCTTC	CASSQGGASGRNEQFF
.	TRBJ2-1	TRBD2	TRBV7-3	TGTGCCAGCAGCTTATATTCGGCGGGAGTGGGAAATGAGCAGTTCTTC	CASSLYSAGVGNEQFF
many	TRBJ1-1	.	TRBV28	TGTGCCACCCCCCTCCCCCCCGGGACAATGAACACTGAAGCTTTCTTT	CATPLPPGTMNTEAFF
few	TRBJ2-3	TRBD2	TRBV29-1	TGCAGCGTTGGGAGGCTTGGGACTAGCGCCACAGATACGCAGTATTTT	CSVGRLGTSATDTQYF
.	TRBJ1-1	TRBD1	TRBV6-1	TGTGCCAGCAGCCCCGGACAGGCTCGAATTGTCGCTTTCTTT	CASSPGQARIVAFF
.	TRBJ2-4	.	TRBV9	TGTGCCAGCAGCGTAGATAACAGCTCCAAAAACATTCAGTACTTC	CASSVDNSSKNIQYF
many	TRBJ2-5	TRBD2	TRBV7-9	TGTGCCAGCAGCCGCGGGGGGCTCCAGGAGACCCAGTACTTC	CASSRGGLQETQYF
many	TRBJ2-7	.	TRBV29-1	TGCAGCGCCACCCCTCTAGGAAGTCGGGACGAGCAGTACTTC	CSATPLGSRDEQYF
many	TRBJ2-7	.	TRBV5-1	TGCGCCAGCAGCTCGAGTCTCTACGAGCAGTACTTC	CASSSSLYEQYF
.	TRBJ2-3	.	TRBV15	TGTGCCACCAGCAGAGATGTTGGCTATACGCAGTATTTT	CATSRDVGYTQYF
few	TRBJ2-7	TRBD1	TRBV2	TGTGCCAGCAGAAGGGACAGGGTGAACGAGCAGTACTTC	CASRRDRVNEQYF
few	TRBJ1-2	TRBD1	TRBV4-1	TGCGCCAGCAGCGCCGGACAGGGGAACTATGGCTACACCTTC	CASSAGQGNYGYTF
many	TRBJ2-1	.	TRBV14	TGTGCCAGCAGCCTCCAGTCGGTGTGGAATGAGCAGTTCTTC	CASSLQSVWNEQFF
many	TRBJ1-6	.	TRBV6-1	TGTGCCAGCAGTAACCTCGCGGGAAATTCACCCCTCCACTTT	CASSNLAGNSPLHF
many	TRBJ2-5	.	TRBV28	TGTGCCAGCAGTTCAACGGGACTTCAAGAGACCCAGTACTTC	CASSSTGLQETQYF
.	TRBJ1-4	.	TRBV2	TGTGCCAGCAGTGCGGAGGAAGGGGATGAAAAACTGTTTTTT	CASSAEEGDEKLFF
.	TRBJ2-3	.	TRBV9	TGTGCCAGCAGCGAGGGACCCCATGTAGATACGCAGTATTTT	CASSEGPHVDTQYF
once	TRBJ2-5	TRBD1	TRBV12-3/TRBV12-4	TGTGCCAACACAGGGGGGATGCGTGGAGAGACCCAGTACTTC	CANTGGMRGETQYF
many	TRBJ2-1	TRBD2	TRBV20-1	TGCAGTGCTAGAACCTCCGGGACTAGCGGGAGGGCCAGGGGTGAGCAGTTCTTC	CSARTSGTSGRARGEQFF
many	TRBJ2-2	.	TRBV10-3	TGTGCCATCAACGACGCCGGTGACACCGGGGAGCTGTTTTTT	CAINDAGDTGELFF
many	TRBJ2-3	.	TRBV5-1	TGCGCCAGCAGTGGGAGACTGGCGGGCACAGATACGCAGTATTTT	CASSGRLAGTDTQYF
many	TRBJ2-7	.	TRBV5-1	TGCGCCAGCAGCTTGGACAGGGCAGCCTACGAGCAGTACTTC	CASSLDRAAYEQYF
.	TRBJ2-2	TRBD2	TRBV29-1	TGCAGCGTTGGGGCGGGAGGGAACACCGGGGAGCTGTTTTTT	CSVGAGGNTGELFF
.	TRBJ2-4	.	TRBV19	TGTGCCAGTAGTATCGGTGCAGCCAAAAACATTCAGTACTTC	CASSIGAAKNIQYF
.	TRBJ2-2	.	TRBV4-2	TGTGCCAGCAGCCAACAAAAATGGGGCGGGGAGCTGTTTTTT	CASSQQKWGGELFF
.	TRBJ2-6	TRBD2	TRBV19	TGTGCCAGTAGTCCCAGGGACTACTCTGGGGCCAACGTCCTGACTTTC	CASSPRDYSGANVLTF
.	TRBJ1-4	.	TRBV19	TGTGCCAGTAGTATCGCCGGCCCTGAAAAACTGTTTTTT	CASSIAGPEKLFF
many	TRBJ2-7	.	TRBV28	TGTGCCAGCAGTTTAGCCCAAGGGGCGGGAAGGTACTACGAGCAGTACTTC	CASSLAQGAGRYYEQYF
.	TRBJ2-5	TRBD2	TRBV9	TGTGCCAGCAGCGCCCCGGGACTAGCGGAAGAGACCCAGTACTTC	CASSAPGLAEETQYF
few	TRBJ1-4	TRBD1	TRBV5-1	TGCGCCAGCAGCGGGGGGACAGGGAATGAAAAACTGTTTTTT	CASSGGTGNEKLFF
many	TRBJ2-7	.	TRBV7-3	TGTGCCAGCAGCCACACCACCCCAGGGGACTACGAGCAGTACTTC	CASSHTTPGDYEQYF
few	TRBJ2-3	.	TRBV5-1	TGCGCCAGCAGCTCCGGACAGCACACAGATACGCAGTATTTT	CASSSGQHTDTQYF
many	TRBJ2-1	TRBD1	TRBV28	TGTGCCAGCACCCCAGGGGGCAAATTCCATGAGCAGTTCTTC	CASTPGGKFHEQFF
few	TRBJ1-1	.	TRBV9	TGTGCCAGCAGCGTAGGGGGCAGGGAGGAAGCTTTCTTT	CASSVGGREEAFF
many	TRBJ1-5	TRBD1	TRBV2	TGTGCCAGCGGAGGTCAGGGACAGGGGAATCAGCCCCAGCATTTT	CASGGQGQGNQPQHF
few	TRBJ2-3	TRBD1	TRBV6-1	TGTGCCAGCAGTCGCCGGGACAGGTTTCCAGAAACGCAGTATTTT	CASSRRDRFPETQYF
.	TRBJ2-3	TRBD2	TRBV7-3	TGTGCCAGCAGCCCACGGTTATCTAGCGGGTTTAGCACAGATACGCAGTATTTT	CASSPRLSSGFSTDTQYF
.	TRBJ1-6	.	TRBV7-3	TGTGCCAGCAGCTTATCGGGGGGGAATTCACCCCTCCACTTT	CASSLSGGNSPLHF
many	TRBJ1-1	.	TRBV28	TGTGCCAGCAGAACTACAGGGAAGGGAGCTTTCTTT	CASRTTGKGAFF
many	TRBJ2-1	.	TRBV12-3/TRBV12-4	TGTGCCAGCAAGCCGGCAAACCACAATGAGCAGTTCTTC	CASKPANHNEQFF
.	TRBJ2-2	.	TRBV11-2	TGTGCCAGCAGCCCTATCCTTTCGAACACCGGGGAGCTGTTTTTT	CASSPILSNTGELFF
many	TRBJ2-5	.	TRBV3-1	TGTGCCAGCAGCCAAGAGGGTTTGAAGACCCAGTACTTC	CASSQEGLKTQYF